This T cell receptor (beta chain) stems from a study of blood T cell repertoires in COVID-19. Study-level background: The samples span acute and convalescent COVID-19 from the United States, Italy and Spain. From T cells, B-cell-depleted T cells, or PBMCs came the material, which was cDNA or gDNA.

There are 16 residues in the CDR3. Germline V lookup: CDR1 MGHRA, CDR2 YSYEKL. Trimming took off 1 base at V and 1 base at J, with 13 bases between the two ends. In the source study's methods: Counts of nucleated cells, estimated from reference gene primer amplification, were obtained. Using immunoSEQ multiplex PCR, the repertoire was profiled, and TCRdb retains in-frame clones only, with some absent. The V and J calls and clone size come from that table; D and trimming were worked out from the DNA. The table includes approximately 280,000 clones, 75% to 90% detected once. Material: peripheral blood. The chain combines TRBV4-1 with TRBJ1-1; possibly TRBD1 for D (6 bases). The TCR was taken from a woman between 65 and 79 years old with acute or convalescent COVID-19. The CDR3 nucleotides are TGCGCCAGCAGCCAAGGATCGGGGGGGCGGAACACTGAAGCTTTCTTT. Translated: CASSQGSGGRNTEAFF.